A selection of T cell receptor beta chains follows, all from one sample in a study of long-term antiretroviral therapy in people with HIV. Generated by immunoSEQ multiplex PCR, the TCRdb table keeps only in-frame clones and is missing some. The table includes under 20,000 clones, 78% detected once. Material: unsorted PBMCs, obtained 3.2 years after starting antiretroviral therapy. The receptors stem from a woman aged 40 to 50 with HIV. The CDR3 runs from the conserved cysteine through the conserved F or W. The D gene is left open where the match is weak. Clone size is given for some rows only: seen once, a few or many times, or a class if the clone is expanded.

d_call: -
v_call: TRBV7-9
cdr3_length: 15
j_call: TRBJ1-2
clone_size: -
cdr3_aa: CASSSPPGLIRGYTF
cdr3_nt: TGTGCCAGCAGCTCTCCTCCGGGGTTGATCCGGGGCTACACCTTC

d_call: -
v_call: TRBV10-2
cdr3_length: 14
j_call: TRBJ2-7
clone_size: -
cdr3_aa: CASRGGGGAYEQYF
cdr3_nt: TGCGCCAGCAGGGGGGGAGGTGGGGCCTACGAGCAGTACTTC

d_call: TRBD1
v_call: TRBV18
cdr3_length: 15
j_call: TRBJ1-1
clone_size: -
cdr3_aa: CASSPTGQGVTEAFF
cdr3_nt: TGTGCCAGCTCACCAACCGGACAGGGTGTCACTGAAGCTTTCTTT

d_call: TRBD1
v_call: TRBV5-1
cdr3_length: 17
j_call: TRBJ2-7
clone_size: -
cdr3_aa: CASSLSGTGGNYYEQYF
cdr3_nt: TGCGCCAGCAGCTTATCCGGGACAGGGGGCAACTACTACGAGCAGTACTTC

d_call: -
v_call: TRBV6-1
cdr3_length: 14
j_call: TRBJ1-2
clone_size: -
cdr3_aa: CATGRGGNWYGYTF
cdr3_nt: TGTGCCACCGGACGTGGGGGTAACTGGTATGGCTACACCTTC

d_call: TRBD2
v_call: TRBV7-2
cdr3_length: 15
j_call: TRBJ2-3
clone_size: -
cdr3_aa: CASSFSGGVTDTQYF
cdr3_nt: TGTGCCAGCAGCTTTAGCGGGGGAGTCACAGATACGCAGTATTTT

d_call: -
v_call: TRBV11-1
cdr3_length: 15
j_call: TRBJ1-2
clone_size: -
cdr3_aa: CASSPRTVANYGYTF
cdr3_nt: TGTGCCAGCAGCCCACGGACGGTGGCTAACTATGGCTACACCTTC

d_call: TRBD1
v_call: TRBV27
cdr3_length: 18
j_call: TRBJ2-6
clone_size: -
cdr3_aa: CASSFRGQGGTGANVLTF
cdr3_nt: TGTGCCAGCAGTTTCCGGGGACAGGGGGGGACTGGGGCCAACGTCCTGACTTTC

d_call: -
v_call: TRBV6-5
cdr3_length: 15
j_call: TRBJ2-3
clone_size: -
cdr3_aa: CASSRDGTSTDTQYF
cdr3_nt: TGTGCCAGCAGTAGGGACGGGACAAGCACAGATACGCAGTATTTT

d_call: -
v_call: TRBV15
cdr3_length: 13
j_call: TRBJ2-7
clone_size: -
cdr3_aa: CATSRPGAGEQYF
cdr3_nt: TGTGCCACCAGCAGACCCGGGGCGGGGGAGCAGTACTTC

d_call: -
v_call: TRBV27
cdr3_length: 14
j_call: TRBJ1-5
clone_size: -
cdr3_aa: CASSSRSGVRPQHF
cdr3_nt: TGTGCCAGCAGTTCCCGGTCGGGAGTCCGGCCCCAGCATTTT

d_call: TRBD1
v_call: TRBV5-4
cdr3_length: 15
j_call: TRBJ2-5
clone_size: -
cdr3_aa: CASSPRTGVGETQYF
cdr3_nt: TGTGCCAGCAGCCCTCGGACAGGGGTGGGGGAGACCCAGTACTTC

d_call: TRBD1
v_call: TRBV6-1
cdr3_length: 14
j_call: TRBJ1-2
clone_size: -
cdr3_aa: CASNRGGTNYGYTF
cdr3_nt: TGTGCCAGCAACAGGGGGGGAACTAACTATGGCTACACCTTC

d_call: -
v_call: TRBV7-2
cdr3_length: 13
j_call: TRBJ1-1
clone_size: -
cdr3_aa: CASSPQGNTEAFF
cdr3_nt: TGTGCCAGCAGCCCTCAGGGGAACACTGAAGCTTTCTTT

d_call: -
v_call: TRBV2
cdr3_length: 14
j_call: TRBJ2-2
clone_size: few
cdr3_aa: CASSGGQYTGELFF
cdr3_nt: TGTGCCAGCTCTGGGGGGCAGTACACCGGGGAGCTGTTTTTT

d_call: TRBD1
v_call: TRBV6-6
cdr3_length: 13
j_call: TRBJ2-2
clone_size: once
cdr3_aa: CASSLDRAGELFF
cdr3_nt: TGTGCCAGCAGTCTTGACAGGGCCGGGGAGCTGTTTTTT

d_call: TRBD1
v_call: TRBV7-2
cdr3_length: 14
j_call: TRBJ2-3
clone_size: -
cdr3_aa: CASSQTGVPDTQYF
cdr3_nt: TGTGCCAGCAGCCAAACAGGGGTCCCAGATACGCAGTATTTT

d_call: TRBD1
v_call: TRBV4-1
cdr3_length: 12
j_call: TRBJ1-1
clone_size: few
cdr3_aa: CASSHGTAEAFF
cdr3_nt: TGCGCCAGCAGCCACGGGACAGCTGAAGCTTTCTTT

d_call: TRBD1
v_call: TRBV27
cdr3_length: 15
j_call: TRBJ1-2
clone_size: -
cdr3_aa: CASSSSPGGSYGYTF
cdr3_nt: TGTGCCAGCAGTTCCTCTCCAGGGGGGTCCTATGGCTACACCTTC

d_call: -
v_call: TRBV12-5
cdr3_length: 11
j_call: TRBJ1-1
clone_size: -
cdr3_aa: CASGTRLEAFF
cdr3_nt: TGTGCTAGTGGTACGAGGCTTGAAGCTTTCTTT

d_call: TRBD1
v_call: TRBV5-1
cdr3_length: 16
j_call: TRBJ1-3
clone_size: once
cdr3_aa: CASSLTGQGAGNTIYF
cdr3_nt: TGCGCCAGCAGCTTGACCGGACAGGGGGCTGGAAACACCATATATTTT

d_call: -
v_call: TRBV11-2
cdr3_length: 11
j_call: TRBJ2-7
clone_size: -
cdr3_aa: CASTPALEQYF
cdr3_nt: TGTGCCAGCACCCCCGCCTTGGAGCAGTACTTC

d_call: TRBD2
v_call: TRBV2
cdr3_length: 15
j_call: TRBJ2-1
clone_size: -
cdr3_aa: CASSPRTSGNNEQFF
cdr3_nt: TGTGCCAGCAGTCCGCGGACTAGCGGGAACAATGAGCAGTTCTTC

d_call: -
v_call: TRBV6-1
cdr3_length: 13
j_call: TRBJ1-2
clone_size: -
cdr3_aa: CASSGTGNYGYTF
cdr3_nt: TGTGCCAGCAGCGGAACAGGGAACTATGGCTACACCTTC

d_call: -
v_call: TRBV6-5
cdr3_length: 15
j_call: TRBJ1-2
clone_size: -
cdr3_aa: CASSSTSGGLYGYTF
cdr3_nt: TGTGCCAGCAGCTCGACCTCGGGGGGATTATATGGCTACACCTTC

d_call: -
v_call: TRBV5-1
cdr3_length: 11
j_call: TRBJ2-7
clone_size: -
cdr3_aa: CASSSSYEQYF
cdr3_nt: TGCGCCAGCAGCTCCTCCTACGAGCAGTACTTC